The sequence of this TCR beta chain was determined in a study of T cell clonotyping in hematopoietic cell transplantation. Germline lookup yields CDR1 SGHTA and CDR2 FQGNSA. The V gene end was trimmed by 1 base and the J gene end by 0 bases; junction bases not matched to a gene: 3. The CDR3 is 15 amino acids. Produced via immunoSEQ multiplex PCR; TCRdb's table is partial and in-frame only. The table has more than 7,000 clones, 65% to 90% seen once. The sample was PBMCs, taken 180 days after allogeneic stem cell transplant. The chain is built from TRBV7-2 and TRBJ2-7; 7 positions agree with TRBD2. The TCR originated in a female patient between 30 and 39 years old who had an allogeneic stem cell transplant, so the T cells may come from the graft donor. Some clones in this sample may be carry-over from other donors' samples. CDR3 protein: CASSLVRGSSYEQYF. DNA of the CDR3: TGTGCCAGCAGCTTAGTGCGGGGGAGCTCCTACGAGCAGTACTTC.